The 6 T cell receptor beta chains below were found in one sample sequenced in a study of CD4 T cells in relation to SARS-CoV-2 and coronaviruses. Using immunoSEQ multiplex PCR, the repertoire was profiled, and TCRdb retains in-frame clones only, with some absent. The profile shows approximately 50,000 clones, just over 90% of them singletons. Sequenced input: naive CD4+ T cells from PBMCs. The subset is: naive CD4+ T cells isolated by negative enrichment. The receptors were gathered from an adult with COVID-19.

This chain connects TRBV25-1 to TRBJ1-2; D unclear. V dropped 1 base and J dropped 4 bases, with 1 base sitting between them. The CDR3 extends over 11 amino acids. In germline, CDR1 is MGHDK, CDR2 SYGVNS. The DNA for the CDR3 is TGTGCCAGCAGTGAATTCTATGGCTACACCTTC. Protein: CASSEFYGYTF.

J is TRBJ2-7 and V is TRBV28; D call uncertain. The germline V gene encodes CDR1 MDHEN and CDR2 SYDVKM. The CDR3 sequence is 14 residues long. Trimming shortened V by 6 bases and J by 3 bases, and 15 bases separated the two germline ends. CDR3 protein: CASSPHPPLYEQYF. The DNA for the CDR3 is TGTGCCAGCAGCCCTCACCCCCCCCTCTACGAGCAGTACTTC. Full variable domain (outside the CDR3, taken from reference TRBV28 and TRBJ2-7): DVKVTQSSRYLVKRTGEKVFLECVQDMDHENMFWYRQDPGLGLRLIYFSYDVKMKEKGDIPEGYSVSREKKERFSLILESASTNQTSMYLCASSPHPPLYEQYFGPGTRLTVT.

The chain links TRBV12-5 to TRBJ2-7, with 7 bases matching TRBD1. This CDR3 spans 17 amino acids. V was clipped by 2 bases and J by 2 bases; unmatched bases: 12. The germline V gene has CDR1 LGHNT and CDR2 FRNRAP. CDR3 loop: CASGLHQQDRSTYEQYF. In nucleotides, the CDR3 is TGTGCTAGTGGTTTGCATCAACAGGACAGGAGCACCTACGAGCAGTACTTC. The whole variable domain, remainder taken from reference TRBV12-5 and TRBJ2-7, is DARVTQTPRHKVTEMGQEVTMRCQPILGHNTVFWYRQTMMQGLELLAYFRNRAPLDDSGMPKDRFSAEMPDATLATLKIQPSEPRDSAVYFCASGLHQQDRSTYEQYFGPGTRLTVT.

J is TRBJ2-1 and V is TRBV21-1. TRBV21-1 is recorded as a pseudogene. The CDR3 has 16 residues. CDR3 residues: CASSKVGGTECNEQFF. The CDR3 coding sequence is TGTGCCAGCAGCAAAGTAGGGGGGACCGAATGCAATGAGCAGTTCTTC.

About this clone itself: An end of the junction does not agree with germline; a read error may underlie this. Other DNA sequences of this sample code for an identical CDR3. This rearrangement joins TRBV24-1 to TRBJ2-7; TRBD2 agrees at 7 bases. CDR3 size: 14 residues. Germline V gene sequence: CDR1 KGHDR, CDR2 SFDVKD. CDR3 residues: CATSDPRGGDEQYF. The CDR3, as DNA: TGTGCTACCAGTGATCCGAGGGGAGGGGACGAGCAGTACTTC.

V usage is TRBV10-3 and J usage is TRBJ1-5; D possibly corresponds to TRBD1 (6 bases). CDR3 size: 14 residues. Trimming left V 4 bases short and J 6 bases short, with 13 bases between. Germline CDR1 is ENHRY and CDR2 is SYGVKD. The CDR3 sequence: CAISGQGKGQPQHF. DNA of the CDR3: TGTGCCATCAGTGGTCAGGGGAAAGGTCAGCCCCAGCATTTT.